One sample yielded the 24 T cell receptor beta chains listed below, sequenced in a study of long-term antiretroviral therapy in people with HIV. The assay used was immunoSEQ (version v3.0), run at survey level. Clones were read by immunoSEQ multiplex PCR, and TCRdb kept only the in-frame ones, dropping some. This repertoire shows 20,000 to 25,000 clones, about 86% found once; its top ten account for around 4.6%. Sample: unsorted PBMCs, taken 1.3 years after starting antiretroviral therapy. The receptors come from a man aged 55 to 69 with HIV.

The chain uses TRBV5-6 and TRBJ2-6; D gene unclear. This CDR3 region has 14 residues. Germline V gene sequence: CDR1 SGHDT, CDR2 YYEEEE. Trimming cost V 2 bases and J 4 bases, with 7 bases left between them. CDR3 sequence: CASSLSAGANVLTF. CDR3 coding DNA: TGTGCCAGCAGCTTATCGGCCGGGGCCAACGTCCTGACTTTC.

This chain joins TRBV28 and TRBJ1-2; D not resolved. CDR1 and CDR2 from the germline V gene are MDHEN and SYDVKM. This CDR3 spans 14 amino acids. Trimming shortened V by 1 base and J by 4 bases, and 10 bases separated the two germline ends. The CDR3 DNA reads TGTGCCAGCAGTTTATCCCCAGGCCCCTATGGCTACACCTTC. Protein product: CASSLSPGPYGYTF.

CDR3 region: CASSLQNNQPQHF. CDR3 coding DNA: TGTGCCAGCAGCTTACAGAACAATCAGCCCCAGCATTTT. The chain uses TRBV7-2 and TRBJ1-5; D call uncertain. There are 13 residues in the CDR3. Germline assignment: CDR1 SGHTA and CDR2 FQGNSA. Deletions cut 2 bases from V and 3 bases from J, with 5 bases between.

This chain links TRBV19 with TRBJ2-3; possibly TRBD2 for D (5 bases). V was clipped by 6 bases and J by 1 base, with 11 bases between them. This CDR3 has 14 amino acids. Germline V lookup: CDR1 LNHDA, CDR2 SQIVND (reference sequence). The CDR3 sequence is CASRLLEGTDTQYF. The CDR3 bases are TGTGCCAGTAGGCTACTAGAGGGCACAGATACGCAGTATTTT. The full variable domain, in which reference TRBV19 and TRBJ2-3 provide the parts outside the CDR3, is DGGITQSPKYLFRKEGQNVTLSCEQNLNHDAMYWYRQDPGQGLRLIYYSQIVNDFQKGDIAEGYSVSREKKESFPLTVTSAQKNPTAFYLCASRLLEGTDTQYFGPGTRLTVL.

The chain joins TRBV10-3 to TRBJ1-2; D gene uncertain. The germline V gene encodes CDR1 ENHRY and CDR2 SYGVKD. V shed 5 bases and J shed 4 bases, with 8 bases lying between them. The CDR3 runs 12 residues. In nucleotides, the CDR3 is TGTGCCATCAGTCCAGGTCCCTATGGCTACACCTTC. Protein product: CAISPGPYGYTF.

CDR3 in amino acids: CASGSVLDRGRGNTIYF. The CDR3 coding sequence is TGTGCTAGTGGTTCCGTTCTGGACAGGGGTCGGGGAAACACCATATATTTT. The V gene is TRBV12-5, the J gene TRBJ1-3; 9 bases match TRBD1. CDR1 and CDR2 (germline): LGHNT, FRNRAP. The CDR3 is 17 residues long. V shed 4 bases, J shed 4 bases, and the junction held 11 bases outside the gene matches.

The CDR3 loop is CASSVLDKNTEAFF. The CDR3, as DNA: TGTGCCAGCTCCGTATTGGACAAGAACACTGAAGCTTTCTTT. The V and J genes are TRBV18 and TRBJ1-1; D possibly corresponds to TRBD1 (5 bases). Germline V gene lookup returns CDR1 KGHSH and CDR2 LQKENI. The CDR3 has 14 residues. V gave up 6 bases and J gave up 1 base, with 12 bases separating them.

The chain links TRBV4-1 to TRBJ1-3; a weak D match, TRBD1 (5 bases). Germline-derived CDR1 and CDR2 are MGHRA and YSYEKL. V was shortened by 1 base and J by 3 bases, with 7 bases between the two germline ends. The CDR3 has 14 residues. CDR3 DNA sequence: TGCGCCAGCAGCCAAGGGGACGGTGGAAACACCATATATTTT. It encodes CASSQGDGGNTIYF.

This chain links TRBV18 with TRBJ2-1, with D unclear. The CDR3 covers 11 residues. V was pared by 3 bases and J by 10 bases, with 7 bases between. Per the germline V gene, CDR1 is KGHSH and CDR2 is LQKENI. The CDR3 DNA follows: TGTGCCAGCTCACCCCGAGAGGAGCAGTTCTTC. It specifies CASSPREEQFF. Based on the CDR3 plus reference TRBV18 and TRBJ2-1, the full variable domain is NAGVMQNPRHLVRRRGQEARLRCSPMKGHSHVYWYRQLPEEGLKFMVYLQKENIIDESGMPKERFSAEFPKEGPSILRIQQVVRGDSAAYFCASSPREEQFFGPGTRLTVL.

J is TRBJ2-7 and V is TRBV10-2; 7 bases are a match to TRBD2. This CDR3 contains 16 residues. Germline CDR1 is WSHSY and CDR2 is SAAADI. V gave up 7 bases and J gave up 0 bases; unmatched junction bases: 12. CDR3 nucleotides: TGCGCCAGCATTTCCTCGACTAGCCGAAGCTCCTACGAGCAGTACTTC. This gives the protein CASISSTSRSSYEQYF.

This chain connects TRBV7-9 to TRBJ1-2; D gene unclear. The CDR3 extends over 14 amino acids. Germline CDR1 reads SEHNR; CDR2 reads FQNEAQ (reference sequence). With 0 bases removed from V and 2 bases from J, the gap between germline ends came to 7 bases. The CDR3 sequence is CASSLASRNYGYTF. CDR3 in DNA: TGTGCCAGCAGCTTAGCCAGCAGAAACTATGGCTACACCTTC. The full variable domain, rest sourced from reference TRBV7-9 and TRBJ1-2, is DTGVSQNPRHKITKRGQNVTFRCDPISEHNRLYWYRQTLGQGPEFLTYFQNEAQLEKSRLLSDRFSAERPKGSFSTLEIQRTEQGDSAMYLCASSLASRNYGYTFGSGTRLTVV.

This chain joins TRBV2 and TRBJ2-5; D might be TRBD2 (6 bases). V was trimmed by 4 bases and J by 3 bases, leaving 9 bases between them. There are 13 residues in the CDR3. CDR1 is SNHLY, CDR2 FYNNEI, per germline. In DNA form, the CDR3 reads TGTGCCAGCAGTGGACTAGGGGAAGAGACCCAGTACTTC. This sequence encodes CASSGLGEETQYF. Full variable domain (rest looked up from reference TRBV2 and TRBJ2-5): EPEVTQTPSHQVTQMGQEVILRCVPISNHLYFYWYRQILGQKVEFLVSFYNNEISEKSEIFDDQFSVERPDGSNFTLKIRSTKLEDSAMYFCASSGLGEETQYFGPGTRLLVL.

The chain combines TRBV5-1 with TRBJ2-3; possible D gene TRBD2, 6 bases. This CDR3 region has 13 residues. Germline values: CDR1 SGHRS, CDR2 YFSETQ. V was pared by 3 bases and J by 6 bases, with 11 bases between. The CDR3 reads CASSSASVDTQYF. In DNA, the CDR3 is TGCGCCAGCAGCTCTGCTAGCGTGGATACGCAGTATTTT.

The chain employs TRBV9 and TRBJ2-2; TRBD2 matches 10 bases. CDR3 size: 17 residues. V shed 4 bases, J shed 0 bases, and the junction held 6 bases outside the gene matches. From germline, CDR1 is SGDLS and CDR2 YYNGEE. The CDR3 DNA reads TGTGCCAGCAGCCCCAGGAGCGGGAGGGCGAACACCGGGGAGCTGTTTTTT. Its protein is CASSPRSGRANTGELFF.

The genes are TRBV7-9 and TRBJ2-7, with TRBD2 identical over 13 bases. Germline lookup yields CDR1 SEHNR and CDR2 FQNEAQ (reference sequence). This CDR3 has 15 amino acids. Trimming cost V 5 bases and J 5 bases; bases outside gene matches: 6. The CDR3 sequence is CASSLGLAGVHEQYF. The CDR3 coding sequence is TGTGCCAGCAGCCTCGGACTAGCGGGAGTCCACGAGCAGTACTTC.

CDR3 residues: CASSLAPPRGGNTIYF. As DNA, the CDR3 is TGTGCCAGCAGCTTGGCCCCCCCTCGGGGAGGAAACACCATATATTTT. The chain couples TRBV7-2 to TRBJ1-3; D call uncertain. There are 16 residues in the CDR3. Trimming pared 3 bases from V and 4 bases from J, leaving 16 bases between. Germline V gene lookup returns CDR1 SGHTA and CDR2 FQGNSA.

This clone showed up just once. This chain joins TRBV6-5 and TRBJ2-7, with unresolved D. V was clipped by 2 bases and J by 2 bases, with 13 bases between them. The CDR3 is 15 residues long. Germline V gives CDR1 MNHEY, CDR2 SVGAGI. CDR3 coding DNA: TGTGCCAGCAGTTACACGGCAGGCCGAGCCTACGAGCAGTACTTC. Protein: CASSYTAGRAYEQYF.

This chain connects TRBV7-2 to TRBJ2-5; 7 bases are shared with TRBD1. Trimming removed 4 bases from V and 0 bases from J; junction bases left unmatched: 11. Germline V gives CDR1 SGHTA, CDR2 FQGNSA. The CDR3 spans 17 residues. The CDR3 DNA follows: TGTGCCAGCAGCTATCGGGACAGTACACCCTACCAAGAGACCCAGTACTTC. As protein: CASSYRDSTPYQETQYF.

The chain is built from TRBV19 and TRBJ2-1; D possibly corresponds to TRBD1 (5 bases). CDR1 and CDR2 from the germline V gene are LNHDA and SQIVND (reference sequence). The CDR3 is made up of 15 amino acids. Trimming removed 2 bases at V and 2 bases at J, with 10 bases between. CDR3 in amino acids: CASSINQGAYNEQFF. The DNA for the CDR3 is TGTGCCAGTAGTATAAACCAGGGCGCCTACAATGAGCAGTTCTTC.

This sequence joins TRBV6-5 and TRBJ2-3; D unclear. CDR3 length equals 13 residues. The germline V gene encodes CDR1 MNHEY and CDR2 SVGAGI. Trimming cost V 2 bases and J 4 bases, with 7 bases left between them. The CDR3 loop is CASSYKFADTQYF. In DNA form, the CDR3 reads TGTGCCAGCAGTTACAAATTCGCAGATACGCAGTATTTT.

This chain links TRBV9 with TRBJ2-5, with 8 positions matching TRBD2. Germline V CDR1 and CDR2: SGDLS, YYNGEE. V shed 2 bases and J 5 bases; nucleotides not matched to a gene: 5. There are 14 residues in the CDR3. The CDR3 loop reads CASSVNSGGETQYF. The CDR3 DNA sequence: TGTGCCAGCAGCGTGAATTCGGGGGGGGAGACCCAGTACTTC.

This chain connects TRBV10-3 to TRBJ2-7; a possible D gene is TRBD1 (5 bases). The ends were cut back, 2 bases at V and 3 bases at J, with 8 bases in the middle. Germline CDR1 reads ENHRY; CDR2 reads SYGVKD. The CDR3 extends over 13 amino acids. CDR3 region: CAISEGASYEQYF. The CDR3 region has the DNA TGTGCCATCAGTGAGGGGGCTAGCTACGAGCAGTACTTC.

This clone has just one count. CDR3 coding DNA: TGTGCCAGTAGTCCTTCTGCCTATAGCGGCCCCTCCTACAATGAGCAGTTCTTC. This codes for CASSPSAYSGPSYNEQFF. The V gene is TRBV19, the J gene TRBJ2-1; the D gene is possibly TRBD2 (6 bases). Germline CDR1 LNHDA, CDR2 SQIVND (reference sequence). The V and J ends lost 5 bases and 0 bases respectively, with 20 bases between them. The CDR3 has 18 amino acids.

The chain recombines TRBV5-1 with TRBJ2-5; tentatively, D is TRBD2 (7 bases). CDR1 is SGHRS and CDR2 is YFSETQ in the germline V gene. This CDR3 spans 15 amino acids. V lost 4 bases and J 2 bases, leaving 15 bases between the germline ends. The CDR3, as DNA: TGCGCCAGCAGCGCAATGCGGGGGCGACAAGAGACCCAGTACTTC. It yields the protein CASSAMRGRQETQYF.